This is a list of T cell receptor beta chains from one sample in a study of blood T cell repertoires in COVID-19. Only in-frame clones appear in the TCRdb table, and some are missing; sequencing was by immunoSEQ multiplex PCR. Here the sample spans fewer than 80,000 clones, roughly 77% being singletons. The source material was peripheral blood. All receptors come from a human donor in a cohort sampled during active COVID-19. The CDR3 runs from the conserved cysteine through the conserved F or W. The D gene is left open where the match is weak. Clone size appears in some rows only: once, few, many, or a class for an expanded clone.

v_call: TRBV20-1; j_call: TRBJ1-3; d_call: NA; clone_size: NA; cdr3_aa: CSASNRGSSGNTIYF; cdr3_nt: TGCAGTGCTAGTAATCGAGGAAGCTCTGGAAACACCATATATTTT
v_call: TRBV7-9; j_call: TRBJ1-2; d_call: NA; clone_size: NA; cdr3_aa: CASSSTSGDRYGYTF; cdr3_nt: TGTGCCAGCAGCTCGACAAGTGGTGATCGCTATGGCTACACCTTC
v_call: TRBV2; j_call: TRBJ2-5; d_call: TRBD1; clone_size: once; cdr3_aa: CASRGDRAETQYF; cdr3_nt: TGTGCCAGCAGGGGAGACAGGGCCGAGACCCAGTACTTC
v_call: TRBV21-1; j_call: TRBJ2-7; d_call: NA; clone_size: NA; cdr3_aa: CASSKLKAGEHYEQYF; cdr3_nt: TGTGCCAGCAGCAAGTTGAAAGCGGGGGAACACTACGAGCAGTACTTC
v_call: TRBV19; j_call: TRBJ2-7; d_call: NA; clone_size: NA; cdr3_aa: CASSTLGGTGYEQYF; cdr3_nt: TGTGCCAGTAGTACATTGGGCGGGACTGGTTACGAGCAGTACTTC
v_call: TRBV7-9; j_call: TRBJ2-1; d_call: NA; clone_size: NA; cdr3_aa: CASSSTYNEQFF; cdr3_nt: TGTGCCAGCAGCTCAACATACAATGAGCAGTTCTTC
v_call: TRBV28; j_call: TRBJ2-7; d_call: TRBD2; clone_size: NA; cdr3_aa: CASSFGRASYEQYF; cdr3_nt: TGTGCCAGCAGTTTTGGGAGGGCCAGTTACGAGCAGTACTTC
v_call: TRBV7-2; j_call: TRBJ2-7; d_call: TRBD2; clone_size: NA; cdr3_aa: CASSPDTSVREQYF; cdr3_nt: TGTGCCAGCAGCCCAGATACTAGCGTACGGGAGCAGTACTTC
v_call: TRBV7-8; j_call: TRBJ2-5; d_call: NA; clone_size: NA; cdr3_aa: CASSPGHKETQYF; cdr3_nt: TGTGCCAGCAGCCCGGGACACAAAGAGACCCAGTACTTC
v_call: TRBV5-4; j_call: TRBJ1-2; d_call: TRBD1; clone_size: NA; cdr3_aa: CASSLTGVGGYTF; cdr3_nt: TGTGCCAGCAGCTTAACAGGGGTGGGCGGCTACACCTTC
v_call: TRBV9; j_call: TRBJ2-2; d_call: TRBD1; clone_size: NA; cdr3_aa: CASSPRQGEAGELFF; cdr3_nt: TGTGCCAGCAGCCCGAGACAGGGAGAAGCCGGGGAGCTGTTTTTT
v_call: TRBV4-2; j_call: TRBJ1-3; d_call: NA; clone_size: NA; cdr3_aa: CASSPTGLGNTIYF; cdr3_nt: TGTGCCAGCAGCCCGACTGGTTTGGGAAACACCATATATTTT
v_call: TRBV4-3; j_call: TRBJ2-7; d_call: NA; clone_size: NA; cdr3_aa: CASSQEAGRRYEQYF; cdr3_nt: TGCGCCAGCAGCCAAGAGGCAGGAAGACGCTACGAGCAGTACTTC
v_call: TRBV19; j_call: TRBJ2-5; d_call: TRBD2; clone_size: NA; cdr3_aa: CASSISASGANQETQYF; cdr3_nt: TGTGCCAGTAGTATTTCGGCTAGCGGGGCGAACCAAGAGACCCAGTACTTC
v_call: TRBV7-2; j_call: TRBJ2-5; d_call: TRBD2; clone_size: NA; cdr3_aa: CASSLSGGGPETQYF; cdr3_nt: TGTGCCAGCAGCCTAAGCGGGGGAGGGCCAGAGACCCAGTACTTC
v_call: TRBV7-2; j_call: TRBJ2-1; d_call: NA; clone_size: NA; cdr3_aa: CASSPSRREQFF; cdr3_nt: TGTGCCAGCAGCCCCTCCCGGAGAGAGCAGTTCTTC
v_call: TRBV14; j_call: TRBJ1-6; d_call: NA; clone_size: NA; cdr3_aa: CASSRPPGLTGYNSPLHF; cdr3_nt: TGTGCCAGCAGCCGGCCCCCGGGACTGACGGGCTATAATTCACCCCTCCACTTT
v_call: TRBV5-4; j_call: TRBJ2-3; d_call: NA; clone_size: NA; cdr3_aa: CASSKGTSKFTDTQYF; cdr3_nt: TGTGCCAGCAGCAAGGGGACAAGCAAATTCACAGATACGCAGTATTTT
v_call: TRBV6-5; j_call: TRBJ1-3; d_call: NA; clone_size: NA; cdr3_aa: CASSYLVYSAGNTIYF; cdr3_nt: TGTGCCAGCAGTTATCTGGTGTACTCTGCTGGAAACACCATATATTTT
v_call: TRBV28; j_call: TRBJ1-5; d_call: NA; clone_size: few; cdr3_aa: CASSFSGNQPQHF; cdr3_nt: TGTGCCAGCAGTTTCTCGGGGAATCAGCCCCAGCATTTT
v_call: TRBV7-2; j_call: TRBJ2-7; d_call: NA; clone_size: NA; cdr3_aa: CASSLEVGRYEQYF; cdr3_nt: TGTGCCAGCAGCTTAGAAGTGGGCCGTTACGAGCAGTACTTC
v_call: TRBV11-2; j_call: TRBJ1-1; d_call: TRBD1; clone_size: NA; cdr3_aa: CASSLQGAVGTEAFF; cdr3_nt: TGTGCCAGCAGCTTACAGGGGGCAGTAGGGACTGAAGCTTTCTTT
v_call: TRBV5-4; j_call: TRBJ1-2; d_call: NA; clone_size: once; cdr3_aa: CASSLTGTNYGYTF; cdr3_nt: TGTGCCAGCAGCTTGACAGGGACTAACTATGGCTACACCTTC
v_call: TRBV19; j_call: TRBJ2-7; d_call: TRBD2; clone_size: NA; cdr3_aa: CASSDTSGRFKQYF; cdr3_nt: TGTGCCAGTAGTGATACTAGCGGGAGGTTCAAGCAGTACTTC
v_call: TRBV19; j_call: TRBJ2-5; d_call: TRBD2; clone_size: NA; cdr3_aa: CASGTSGMGGETQYF; cdr3_nt: TGTGCCAGCGGGACTAGCGGGATGGGGGGTGAGACCCAGTACTTC
v_call: TRBV5-1; j_call: TRBJ1-6; d_call: NA; clone_size: NA; cdr3_aa: CASSLGGGDNSPLHF; cdr3_nt: TGCGCCAGCAGCTTGGGCGGGGGCGATAATTCACCCCTCCACTTT
v_call: TRBV3-1/TRBV3-2; j_call: TRBJ2-2; d_call: NA; clone_size: NA; cdr3_aa: CASSRKGKDTGELFF; cdr3_nt: TGTGCCAGCAGCCGGAAGGGGAAGGACACCGGGGAGCTGTTTTTT
v_call: TRBV27; j_call: TRBJ2-2; d_call: NA; clone_size: NA; cdr3_aa: CASSLTRLTGELFF; cdr3_nt: TGTGCCAGCAGTTTAACCAGGCTTACCGGGGAGCTGTTTTTT
v_call: TRBV11-2; j_call: TRBJ1-1; d_call: NA; clone_size: once; cdr3_aa: CAKPQRRLKAFF; cdr3_nt: TGTGCCAAACCTCAGCGGCGGTTGAAAGCTTTCTTT
v_call: TRBV6-5; j_call: TRBJ1-1; d_call: TRBD1; clone_size: few; cdr3_aa: CASSRTGTGDTEAFF; cdr3_nt: TGTGCCAGCAGCCGGACCGGGACAGGGGACACTGAAGCTTTCTTT
v_call: TRBV6-6; j_call: TRBJ2-1; d_call: NA; clone_size: once; cdr3_aa: CASGLADNEQFF; cdr3_nt: TGTGCCAGCGGTTTAGCCGACAATGAGCAGTTCTTC
v_call: TRBV5-1; j_call: TRBJ2-7; d_call: NA; clone_size: NA; cdr3_aa: CASSLTRYEQYF; cdr3_nt: TGCGCCAGCAGCTTGACTCGATACGAGCAGTACTTC
v_call: TRBV6-5; j_call: TRBJ2-5; d_call: NA; clone_size: NA; cdr3_aa: CASSRGRQETQYF; cdr3_nt: TGTGCCAGCAGTAGGGGCAGACAAGAGACCCAGTACTTC